The subject of this entry is one TCR beta chain. Its antigen is not known. Analyses pooled second doses at about 4 or about 12 weeks. Measured with immunoSEQ multiplex PCR; TCRdb has only the in-frame clones, and not every one. The sample holds about 110,000 clones, 92% seen once. This entry is derived from a study of T cell responses to AZD1222 COVID-19 vaccine. Study-level points and caveats: Distributed over spike, vaccine-associated CD4 TCRs predominated at 160-218 and 743-854. Unmutated regions of variants are reportedly targeted by nearly half of spike-specific TCRs. Females outnumbered males among donors, who were mostly white British; clonal diversity was possibly underestimated.

The CDR3 consists of 18 residues. With V trimmed by 3 bases and J by 2 bases, 11 bases remained unmatched. Germline CDR1 SGHNT, CDR2 YYREEE (reference sequence). The sample in question was peripheral blood, obtained 28 days after the second AZD1222 dose. The rearrangement links TRBV5-4 to TRBJ1-4; TRBD1 matches at 9 bases. The clonotype comes from an adult who received the AZD1222 COVID-19 vaccine. The CDR3, as DNA: TGTGCCAGCAGCTGGGGACAGGGTTTAGCGGGGACTAATGAAAAACTGTTTTTT. Amino acid sequence: CASSWGQGLAGTNEKLFF.